This T cell receptor (beta chain) was sequenced during a study of cytomegalovirus exposure and HLA in healthy donors. Study findings and constraints: A later analysis, which compared TCR beta chains of equal frequency, found the HLA-associated ones more clonally expanded.

The PCR had 60 Vbeta and 13 Jbeta primers. TCRdb keeps only in-frame clones here, not all; method: immunoSEQ multiplex PCR. The sample yields 200,000 or so clones, approximately 81% seen once. J gave up 4 bases and V 3 bases, and 10 bases lay outside the gene matches. This CDR3 contains 15 residues. Per germline, CDR1 SQVTM and CDR2 ANQGSEA. As regards this clone: Its antigen is not identified.

Source material: PBMCs. The chain employs TRBV29-1 and TRBJ1-2; 8 bases agree with TRBD1. The sequence derives from a man over 45 in good health and CMV-seronegative. The CDR3: CSVDHPGGAGYGYTF. The CDR3 nucleotides read TGCAGCGTTGACCATCCAGGGGGCGCAGGCTATGGCTACACCTTC.